This T cell receptor (beta chain) was observed in a study of T cell changes during pregnancy in multiple sclerosis (dated 2019 in TCRdb). Broadly, across the study: Changes in the T cell repertoire over the course of pregnancy were examined in this study in women with multiple sclerosis.

To prepare the library, the immunoSEQ multiplex PCR assay was applied. TCRdb provides this immuneACCESS table in a form limited to in-frame rearrangements. Some clones are lacking; in checked studies, under half of them reflect an unresolved V gene, and why the rest are absent is not known. Across this sample there are about 45,000 clones, with approximately 91% seen only once. The biggest ten clones account for approximately 1.5% of the sample. The CDR3 goes from the cysteine to the phenylalanine over 12 residues. Only the CDR3 part of the read is kept: 36 bases, read in frame from the first base. V and J are truncated by 2 bases and 5 bases respectively, leaving an intervening sequence of 6 bases. From a lookup of the germline V gene, CDR1 and CDR2 are SGHAT and FQNNGV. This clone was seen just once. Its antigen specificity is not known. Base qualities are missing; no much larger clone stands one base away.

Sequenced material: PBMCs (not recorded whether the cells were cultured). This sequence uses TRBV11-2 and TRBJ2-5; no D gene is confidently identified. This clonotype was obtained from a female donor with multiple sclerosis, enrolled in a pregnancy study. CDR3 sequence: CASSLNRETQYF. The nucleotide sequence reads TGTGCCAGCAGCTTAAATCGGGAGACCCAGTACTTC.